The T cell receptor beta chain under discussion was sequenced for a study of T cell responses to AZD1222 COVID-19 vaccine. The study's findings and limits: Clonal diversity may have been underestimated, and the donors were mostly white British, with more females than males.

CDR3 size: 15 residues. Germline V gene sequence: CDR1 LNHDA, CDR2 SQIVND (reference sequence). Remarks on this clone: The antigen is unknown. One end of the junction does not line up with germline, which may come from a read error.

Data came from immunoSEQ multiplex PCR; TCRdb stores just in-frame clones and leaves some out. The table lists approximately 150,000 clones, 91% of them singletons. V is TRBV19 and J is TRBJ2-7, with 10 bases matching TRBD1. The source material was peripheral blood, sampled on day 0 of AZD1222 vaccination. This sequence originates from an adult in good health. CDR3 nucleotide sequence: TGTGCCAGTAGTCCGGTGACAGGGGGCTCCCACGAGCAGTACTTC. Protein product: CASSPVTGGSHEQYF.